This section outlines one T cell receptor (beta chain) sequence together with its context. At one of its ends the junction is not consistent with the germline gene, which may arise from a read error. UMIs and a universal primer site were added when TCR cDNA was made by 5'RACE template switching. TCRdb redid the calling of the 5' RACE reads with MiXCR, one entry per CDR3 protein. In the table there are roughly 310,000 distinct CDR3 sequences, 8.5% to 9% of which are singletons. The length of the CDR3 is 13 residues. This sample is drawn from a study of T cells after yellow fever vaccination. This TCR was recovered from a man aged 18 to 30 who received the YFV17D yellow fever vaccine. This chain connects TRBV12-3 or TRBV12-4 to TRBJ1-5; D remains unclear. This sample comprised PBMCs, obtained on the day of the first yellow fever vaccination. The CDR3 DNA reads TGTGCCTGCAGAGAAAATAGCAATCAGCCCCAGCATTTT. Translation: CACRENSNQPQHF.